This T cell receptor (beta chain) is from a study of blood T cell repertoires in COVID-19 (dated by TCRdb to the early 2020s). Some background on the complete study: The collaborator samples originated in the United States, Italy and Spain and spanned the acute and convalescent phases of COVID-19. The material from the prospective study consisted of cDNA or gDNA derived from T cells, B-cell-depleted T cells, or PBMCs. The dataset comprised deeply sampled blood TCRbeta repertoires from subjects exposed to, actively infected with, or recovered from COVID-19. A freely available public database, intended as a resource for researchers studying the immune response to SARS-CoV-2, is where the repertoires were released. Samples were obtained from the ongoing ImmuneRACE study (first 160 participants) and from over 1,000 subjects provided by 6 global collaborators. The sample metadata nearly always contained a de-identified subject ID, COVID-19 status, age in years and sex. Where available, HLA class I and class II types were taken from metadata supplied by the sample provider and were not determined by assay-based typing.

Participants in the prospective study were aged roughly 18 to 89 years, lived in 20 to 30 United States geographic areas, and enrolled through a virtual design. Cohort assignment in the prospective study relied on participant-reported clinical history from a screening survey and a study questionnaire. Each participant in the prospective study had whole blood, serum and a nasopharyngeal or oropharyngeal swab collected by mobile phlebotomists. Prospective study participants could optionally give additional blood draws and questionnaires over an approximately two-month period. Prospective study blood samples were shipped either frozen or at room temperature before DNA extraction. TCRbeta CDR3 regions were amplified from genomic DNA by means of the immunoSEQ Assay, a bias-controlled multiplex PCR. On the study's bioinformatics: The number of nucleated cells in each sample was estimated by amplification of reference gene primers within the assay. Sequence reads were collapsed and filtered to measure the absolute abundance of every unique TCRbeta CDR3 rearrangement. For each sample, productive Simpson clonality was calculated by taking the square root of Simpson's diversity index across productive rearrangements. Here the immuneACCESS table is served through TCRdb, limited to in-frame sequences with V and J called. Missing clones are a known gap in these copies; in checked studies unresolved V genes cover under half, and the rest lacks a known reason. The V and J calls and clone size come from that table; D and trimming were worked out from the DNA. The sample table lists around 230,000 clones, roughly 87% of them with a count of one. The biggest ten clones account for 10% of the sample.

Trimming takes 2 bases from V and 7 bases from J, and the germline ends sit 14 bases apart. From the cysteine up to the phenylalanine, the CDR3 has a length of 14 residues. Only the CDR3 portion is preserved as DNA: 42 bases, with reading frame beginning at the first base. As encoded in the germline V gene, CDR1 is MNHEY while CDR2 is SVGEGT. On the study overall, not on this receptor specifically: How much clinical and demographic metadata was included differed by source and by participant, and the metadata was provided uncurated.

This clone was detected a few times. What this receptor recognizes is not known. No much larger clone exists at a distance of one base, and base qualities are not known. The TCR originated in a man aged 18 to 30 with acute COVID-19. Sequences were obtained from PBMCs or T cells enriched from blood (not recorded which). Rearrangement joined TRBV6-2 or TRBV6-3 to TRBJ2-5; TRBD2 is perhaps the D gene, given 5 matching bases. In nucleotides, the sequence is TGTGCCAGCAGTTACGGTAGCGAAGGTGTGACCCAGTACTTC. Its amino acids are CASSYGSEGVTQYF.